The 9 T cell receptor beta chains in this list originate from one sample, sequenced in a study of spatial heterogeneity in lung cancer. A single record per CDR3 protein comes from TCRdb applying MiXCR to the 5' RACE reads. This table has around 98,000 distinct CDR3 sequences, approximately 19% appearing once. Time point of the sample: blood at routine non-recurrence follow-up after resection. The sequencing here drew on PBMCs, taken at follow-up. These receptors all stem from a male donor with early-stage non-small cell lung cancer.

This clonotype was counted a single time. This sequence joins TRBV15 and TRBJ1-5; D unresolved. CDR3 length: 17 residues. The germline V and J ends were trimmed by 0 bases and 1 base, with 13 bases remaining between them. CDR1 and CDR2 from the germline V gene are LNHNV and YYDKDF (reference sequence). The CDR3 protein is CATSRDRQASSNQPQHF. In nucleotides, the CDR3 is TGTGCCACCAGCAGAGATCGCCAGGCTTCGAGCAATCAGCCCCAGCATTTT.

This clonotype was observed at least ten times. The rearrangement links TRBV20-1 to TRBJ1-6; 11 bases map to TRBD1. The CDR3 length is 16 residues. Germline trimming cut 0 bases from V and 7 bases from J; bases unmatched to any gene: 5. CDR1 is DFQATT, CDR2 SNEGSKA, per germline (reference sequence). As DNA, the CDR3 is TGCAGTGCTAGAGAATGGGACAGGGGGATAAATTCACCCCTCCACTTT. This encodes CSAREWDRGINSPLHF.

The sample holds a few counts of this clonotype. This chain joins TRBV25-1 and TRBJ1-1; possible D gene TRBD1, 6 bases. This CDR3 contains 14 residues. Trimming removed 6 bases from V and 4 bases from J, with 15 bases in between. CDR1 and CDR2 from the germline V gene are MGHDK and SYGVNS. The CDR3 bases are TGTGCCAGCAGATTAACAGGGTCGAGCACTGAAGCTTTCTTT. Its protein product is CASRLTGSSTEAFF.

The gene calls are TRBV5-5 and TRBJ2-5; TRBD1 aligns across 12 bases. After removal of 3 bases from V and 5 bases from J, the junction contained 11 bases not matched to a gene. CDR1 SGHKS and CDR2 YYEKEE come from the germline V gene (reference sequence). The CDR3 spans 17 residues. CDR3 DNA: TGTGCCAGCAGCTGGCCCGGGACAGGGGGCCGTGGGGAGACCCAGTACTTC. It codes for CASSWPGTGGRGETQYF.

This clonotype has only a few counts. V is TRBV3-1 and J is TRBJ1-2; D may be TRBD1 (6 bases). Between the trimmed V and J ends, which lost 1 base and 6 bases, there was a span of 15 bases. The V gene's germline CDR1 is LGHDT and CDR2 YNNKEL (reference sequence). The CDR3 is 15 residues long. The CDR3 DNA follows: TGTGCCAGCAGCCAAGCTTTAAGGACAGAAAATGGCTACACCTTC. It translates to CASSQALRTENGYTF.

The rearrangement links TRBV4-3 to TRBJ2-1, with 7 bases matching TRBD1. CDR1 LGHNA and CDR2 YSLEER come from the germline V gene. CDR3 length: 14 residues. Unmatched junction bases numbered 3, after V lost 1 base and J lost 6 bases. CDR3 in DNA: TGCGCCAGCAGCCAAGGGACAGGAATCAATGAGCAGTTCTTC. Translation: CASSQGTGINEQFF.

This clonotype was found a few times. This CDR3 is CAWKAGLMNTEAFF. The CDR3 coding sequence is TGTGCCTGGAAGGCAGGACTAATGAACACTGAAGCTTTCTTT. This chain connects TRBV30 to TRBJ1-1; D is undetermined. There are 14 residues in the CDR3. Germline V gene lookup returns CDR1 GTSNPN and CDR2 SVGIG (reference sequence). Trimming left V 4 bases short and J 0 bases short, with 12 bases between.

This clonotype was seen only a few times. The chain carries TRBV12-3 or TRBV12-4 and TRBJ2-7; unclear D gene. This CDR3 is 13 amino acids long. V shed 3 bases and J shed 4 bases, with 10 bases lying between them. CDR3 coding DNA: TGTGCCAGCAGTTTTGCAGCCCCATACGAGCAGTACTTC. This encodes CASSFAAPYEQYF.

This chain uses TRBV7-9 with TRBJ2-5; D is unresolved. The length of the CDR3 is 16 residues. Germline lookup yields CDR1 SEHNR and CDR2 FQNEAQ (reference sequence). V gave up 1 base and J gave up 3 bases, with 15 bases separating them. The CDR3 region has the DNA TGTGCCAGCAGCTTAGTTAACAGCCCGATCAAAGAGACCCAGTACTTC. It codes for CASSLVNSPIKETQYF.